Listed below are T cell receptor beta chains from one sample, sequenced in a study of human T cells and chemical hapten exposure. TCRdb ran MiXCR on the RACE reads and lists one entry per CDR3 protein. Seen here are approximately 370,000 distinct CDR3 sequences, 4.5% to 5.5% observed once, and the top ten hold over 7%. The sample here was whole blood, taken in connection with sensitization to the hapten diphenylcyclopropenone (DPC). These receptors all stem from a woman under 30 with alopecia areata. Some clones in this sample may be carry-over from other donors' samples. Both conserved end residues are trimmed from each CDR3. The order of the fields is CDR3 protein, J gene, V gene.

ASSVDGTSYNEQF | TRBJ2-1 | TRBV9
ASSFVTEDRDYEKLF | TRBJ1-4 | TRBV28
ASSSRSYTEAF | TRBJ1-1 | TRBV6-2/TRBV6-3
ASSLDRVTSNQPQH | TRBJ1-5 | TRBV11-2
ASSESWGGNYGYT | TRBJ1-2 | TRBV2
ASSYGAVAPGELF | TRBJ2-2 | TRBV6-5
ASSRGGSGTDTQY | TRBJ2-3 | TRBV7-2
ASSSREGDLSYNEQF | TRBJ2-1 | TRBV3-1
ASSSQLGPEETQY | TRBJ2-5 | TRBV7-2
ASSPTGLIGTGELF | TRBJ2-2 | TRBV12-3/TRBV12-4
ASSLVGIAADTQY | TRBJ2-3 | TRBV7-9
ASSQGSFNEKLF | TRBJ1-4 | TRBV14
ASSSTGTGTYNEQF | TRBJ2-1 | TRBV12-3/TRBV12-4
SARDPGPGAELTDTQY | TRBJ2-3 | TRBV20-1
SVGGGDTEAF | TRBJ1-1 | TRBV29-1
AISPRDSYEQY | TRBJ2-7 | TRBV10-3
ASSLSGTGSEKLF | TRBJ1-4 | TRBV7-2
AISESGEIYGYT | TRBJ1-2 | TRBV10-3
ASSPRPVGGPYEQY | TRBJ2-7 | TRBV3-1
ASSLESGQGCDQPQH | TRBJ1-5 | TRBV11-2
ASSPPKGGGEPDTQY | TRBJ2-3 | TRBV9
ASSLAGSGTDTQY | TRBJ2-3 | TRBV7-2
ASSPGQYEAF | TRBJ1-1 | TRBV12-3/TRBV12-4
ASSQDDSVVTDTQY | TRBJ2-3 | TRBV4-2
ASSPIGGPGYT | TRBJ1-2 | TRBV18
ASSQSNSNQPQH | TRBJ1-5 | TRBV4-1
ASIAGTKNTGELF | TRBJ2-2 | TRBV6-2/TRBV6-3
ASLWEGNQPQH | TRBJ1-5 | TRBV6-1
ASSQDGGPMNTEAF | TRBJ1-1 | TRBV3-1
AIRPGQTGNTIY | TRBJ1-3 | TRBV10-3
ASNKLAGGRKNEQF | TRBJ2-1 | TRBV28
ASSLEPGTAGPAF | TRBJ1-1 | TRBV5-1
ASSPGTSGGSSKNIQY | TRBJ2-4 | TRBV7-2
ASSQDTAQQF | TRBJ2-1 | TRBV14
ASSSQDGGTLH | TRBJ1-6 | TRBV7-8
SADASGDTDTQY | TRBJ2-3 | TRBV20-1
ASSSLAGRADTQY | TRBJ2-3 | TRBV5-1
ASSVVGGGANSYNEQF | TRBJ2-1 | TRBV9
SARDPVASGEYNEQF | TRBJ2-1 | TRBV20-1
ASSLSLVRGSNQPQH | TRBJ1-5 | TRBV28
ASSAWVGSSGNTIY | TRBJ1-3 | TRBV25-1
ASSLFGVQETQY | TRBJ2-5 | TRBV5-1
ASSLGDRGYGELF | TRBJ2-2 | TRBV5-6
ASSYYDSTDTQY | TRBJ2-3 | TRBV6-6
ASSLEIGQTEAF | TRBJ1-1 | TRBV5-1
AISREGNQPQH | TRBJ1-5 | TRBV10-3
ASSQDLRTGGEKLF | TRBJ1-4 | TRBV3-1
ASSLTGTADTEAF | TRBJ1-1 | TRBV7-3
SVGRQTEAF | TRBJ1-1 | TRBV29-1
ASSEKQPQY | TRBJ2-7 | TRBV6-1
ASAGSTSTDTQY | TRBJ2-3 | TRBV5-1
ASSLLTGEAEAF | TRBJ1-1 | TRBV2
ASSLVSGVQETQY | TRBJ2-5 | TRBV12-3/TRBV12-4
SVEIWQQWPKQTQY | TRBJ2-5 | TRBV29-1
SATQGNYGYT | TRBJ1-2 | TRBV20-1